Given below is one T cell receptor beta chain in context. Its antigen is unknown. This sample was taken from a study of cytomegalovirus exposure and HLA in healthy donors. The study, taken as a whole, reports: Earlier findings revealed that most TCR beta V segments proved productive either about 87% or about 30% of the time. Information on immune exposure was restricted to one variable (CMV serostatus). A later analysis linked a missense variant in DCLRE1C to the trimming of TCR beta V and J genes. In a later analysis, most CMV-associated TCR beta chains appeared HLA-restricted.

The PCR contained 60 Vbeta and 13 Jbeta primers. Only in-frame clones appear in the TCRdb table, and some are missing; sequencing was by immunoSEQ multiplex PCR. This repertoire includes approximately 140,000 clones. The CDR3 runs 15 residues. Trimming removed 2 bases from V and 2 bases from J, with 8 bases in between. The germline V gene encodes CDR1 SGDLS and CDR2 YYNGEE. This receptor was obtained from a woman aged 45 to 65 in good health and CMV-seronegative. Sequencing input: PBMCs. The J gene is TRBJ2-6, the V gene TRBV9; D is possibly TRBD1 (6 bases). The CDR3 loop reads CASSVEGAGANVLTF. Here the CDR3 DNA reads TGTGCCAGCAGCGTCGAGGGGGCTGGGGCCAACGTCCTGACTTTC. Together with reference TRBV9 and TRBJ2-6, the CDR3 gives the full variable domain: DSGVTQTPKHLITATGQRVTLRCSPRSGDLSVYWYQQSLDQGLQFLIQYYNGEERAKGNILERFSAQQFPDLHSELNLSSLELGDSALYFCASSVEGAGANVLTFGAGSRLTVL.